The 7 T cell receptor beta chains listed next were all sequenced from one sample in a study of T cell changes during pregnancy in multiple sclerosis. Here immunoSEQ multiplex PCR was the method, and the copy in TCRdb shows in-frame clones only, minus some. The sample has 84,000 or so clones; around 94% are singletons. This specimen was peripheral blood, taken in the third trimester of pregnancy. Source of these receptors: a female donor with multiple sclerosis, enrolled in a pregnancy study.

The chain joins TRBV5-6 to TRBJ2-7, with D perhaps matching TRBD2 (6 bases). V lost 3 bases to trimming and J lost 1 base, with 20 bases between them. CDR3 length: 17 amino acids. Germline CDR1 is SGHDT and CDR2 is YYEEEE. In DNA form, the CDR3 reads TGTGCCAGCAGCTCTCTTAGGGTCGGGGGTTTTTCCTACGAGCAGTACTTC. This encodes CASSSLRVGGFSYEQYF. Looking up the rest from reference TRBV5-6 and TRBJ2-7 gives the full variable domain: DAGVTQSPTHLIKTRGQQVTLRCSPKSGHDTVSWYQQALGQGPQFIFQYYEEEERQRGNFPDRFSGHQFPNYSSELNVNALLLGDSALYLCASSSLRVGGFSYEQYFGPGTRLTVT.

V is TRBV5-1 and J is TRBJ2-5; 11 bases agree with TRBD2. CDR1 SGHRS and CDR2 YFSETQ come from the germline V gene. The CDR3 consists of 16 residues. The V gene end was trimmed by 2 bases and the J gene end by 4 bases; junction bases not matched to a gene: 7. CDR3 sequence: CASSLGTSGEGETQYF. For the CDR3, the DNA is TGCGCCAGCAGCTTAGGGACTAGCGGAGAGGGAGAGACCCAGTACTTC.

The genes are TRBV30 and TRBJ1-2, with 8 bases lining up with TRBD1. The germline gives CDR1 GTSNPN, CDR2 SVGIG (reference sequence). J was trimmed by 3 bases and V by 5 bases; bases with no gene match: 5. The CDR3 extends over 13 amino acids. The CDR3 nucleotides are TGTGCCTGGGGGGACAGGAAATACTATGGCTACACCTTC. This codes for CAWGDRKYYGYTF.

The rearrangement links TRBV5-1 to TRBJ2-7; unclear D gene. The ends were cut back, 1 base at V and 5 bases at J, with 19 bases in the middle. CDR1 and CDR2 (germline): SGHRS, YFSETQ. This CDR3 spans 16 amino acids. The CDR3 nucleotides are TGCGCCAGCAGCTTGCCAACCGGGTCCTCTCTGGACGAGCAGTACTTC. Its protein product is CASSLPTGSSLDEQYF.

With regard to this clone: The sample contains more than one DNA sequence encoding this CDR3. The chain combines TRBV7-2 with TRBJ1-1; D might be TRBD1 (5 bases). This CDR3 comprises 13 residues. Germline loops: CDR1 SGHTA, CDR2 FQGNSA. V lost 4 bases and J 3 bases, leaving 9 bases between the germline ends. The CDR3 loop reads CASSSGWDTEAFF. In DNA, the CDR3 is TGTGCCAGCAGCTCAGGGTGGGACACTGAAGCTTTCTTT.

This chain joins TRBV5-1 and TRBJ2-7; D gene unclear. V was trimmed by 2 bases and J by 7 bases, leaving 10 bases between them. CDR1 and CDR2 from the germline V gene are SGHRS and YFSETQ. The CDR3 runs to 12 residues. The CDR3 DNA reads as TGCGCCAGCAGCTTCGGCGGAAGGGAGCAGTACTTC. Protein: CASSFGGREQYF. Variable domain in full (rest from reference TRBV5-1 and TRBJ2-7): KAGVTQTPRYLIKTRGQQVTLSCSPISGHRSVSWYQQTPGQGLQFLFEYFSETQRNKGNFPGRFSGRQFSNSRSEMNVSTLELGDSALYLCASSFGGREQYFGPGTRLTVT.

This rearrangement joins TRBV2 to TRBJ2-7, with D possibly being TRBD1 (6 bases). Deletions cut 3 bases from V and 3 bases from J, with 15 bases between. Germline V CDR1 and CDR2: SNHLY, FYNNEI. The CDR3 loop spans 15 amino acids. The CDR3 loop reads CASSERPGAHYEQYF. CDR3 bases: TGTGCCAGCAGTGAGAGGCCAGGGGCTCACTACGAGCAGTACTTC.